The 15 T cell receptor beta chains listed next were all sequenced from one sample in a study of blood T cell repertoires in COVID-19. This table comes from immunoSEQ multiplex PCR, and its TCRdb copy is limited to in-frame clones, with some not included. This table holds 53,000 or so clones, 90% found once. Sequenced: peripheral blood. These receptors were taken from a man aged 40-50 years with acute or convalescent COVID-19.

A single count supports this clone. The chain recombines TRBV29-1 with TRBJ1-2; D uncertain. Per germline, CDR1 SQVTM and CDR2 ANQGSEA. V shed 4 bases and J shed 2 bases, with 11 bases lying between them. CDR3 size: 13 residues. In nucleotides, the CDR3 is TGCAGCGTTGTGACACATATAAACTATGGCTACACCTTC. As protein: CSVVTHINYGYTF.

The rearrangement joins TRBV5-1 to TRBJ2-1; 14 bases map to TRBD2. Germline CDR1 is SGHRS and CDR2 is YFSETQ. The CDR3 totals 16 residues. J was trimmed by 8 bases and V by 4 bases; bases with no gene match: 8. CDR3 nucleotide sequence: TGCGCCAGCAGCCCTGGGACTAGCGGGAGAGGGGATGAGCAGTTCTTC. This encodes CASSPGTSGRGDEQFF.

The chain has TRBV6-5 and TRBJ1-6, with D uncertain. Germline CDR1 and CDR2: MNHEY and SVGAGI. Between the trimmed V and J ends, which lost 7 bases and 7 bases, there was a span of 14 bases. CDR3 length equals 14 residues. CDR3 sequence reads: CASNAGVWNSPLHF. The CDR3 bases are TGTGCCAGCAACGCCGGAGTCTGGAATTCACCCCTCCACTTT.

This clone was found a few times. The rearrangement joins TRBV19 to TRBJ1-5; 10 positions agree with TRBD1. CDR3 length: 16 amino acids. J lost 6 bases, V lost 1 base, and 6 bases had no gene match. Germline V gene lookup returns CDR1 LNHDA and CDR2 SQIVND (reference sequence). CDR3 nucleotides: TGTGCCAGTAGTATAGGCGACAGGGGGCTTGTTCAGCCCCAGCATTTT. It codes for CASSIGDRGLVQPQHF.

The chain employs TRBV25-1 and TRBJ2-7, with D perhaps TRBD1 (7 bases). The CDR3 has 14 amino acids. V lost 3 bases and J lost 1, with 10 bases in between. Germline assignment: CDR1 MGHDK and CDR2 SYGVNS. CDR3 residues: CASSDRGDSYEQYF. CDR3 in DNA: TGTGCCAGCAGTGACAGGGGGGATTCCTACGAGCAGTACTTC.

V gene TRBV19 combines with J gene TRBJ2-1; 12 bases are shared with TRBD2. The germline CDR1 and CDR2 sequences are LNHDA and SQIVND (reference sequence). The length of the CDR3 is 17 residues. J was trimmed by 6 bases and V by 0 bases; bases with no gene match: 6. The CDR3 coding sequence is TGTGCCAGTAGTATAGATGGGGCTAGCGGGAGGGCCAATGAGCAGTTCTTC. It codes for CASSIDGASGRANEQFF. The full variable domain, completed using reference TRBV19 and TRBJ2-1, is DGGITQSPKYLFRKEGQNVTLSCEQNLNHDAMYWYRQDPGQGLRLIYYSQIVNDFQKGDIAEGYSVSREKKESFPLTVTSAQKNPTAFYLCASSIDGASGRANEQFFGPGTRLTVL.

For the CDR3, the DNA is TGTGCCAGCAGCTTATATGCGGGAGTTTCCGCTGAGCAGTTCTTC. Its protein product is CASSLYAGVSAEQFF. The gene calls are TRBV5-4 and TRBJ2-1, with 7 bases aligning to TRBD2. V lost 2 bases and J lost 9; bases outside the gene matches: 11. CDR3 length: 15 residues. Germline CDR1 is SGHNT and CDR2 is YYREEE (reference sequence).

The gene calls are TRBV7-8 and TRBJ1-1, with a possible D match to TRBD1 (6 bases). Germline CDR1 SGHVS, CDR2 FQNEAQ. With 4 bases removed from V and 1 base from J, the gap between germline ends came to 19 bases. CDR3 length: 17 residues. This chain's CDR3 is CASSSRWRRGSNTEAFF. As DNA, the CDR3 is TGTGCCAGCAGCTCCCGGTGGCGCAGGGGTTCGAACACTGAAGCTTTCTTT. The variable domain in full, with the rest retrieved from reference TRBV7-8 and TRBJ1-1, is GAGVSQSPRYKVAKRGQDVALRCDPISGHVSLFWYQQALGQGPEFLTYFQNEAQLDKSGLPSDRFFAERPEGSVSTLKIQRTQQEDSAVYLCASSSRWRRGSNTEAFFGQGTRLTVV.

About this clone: The same CDR3 arises from other DNA sequences in this sample as well. This chain connects TRBV9 to TRBJ2-7; TRBD2 matches at 12 bases. The V gene's germline CDR1 is SGDLS and CDR2 YYNGEE. After removal of 3 bases from V and 3 bases from J, the junction contained 1 base not matched to a gene. CDR3 length: 14 residues. The CDR3 DNA is TGTGCCAGCAGCGGGGGACTAGCGGGCTACGAGCAGTACTTC. It is translated as CASSGGLAGYEQYF. Full variable domain (outside the CDR3, taken from reference TRBV9 and TRBJ2-7): DSGVTQTPKHLITATGQRVTLRCSPRSGDLSVYWYQQSLDQGLQFLIQYYNGEERAKGNILERFSAQQFPDLHSELNLSSLELGDSALYFCASSGGLAGYEQYFGPGTRLTVT.

The chain carries TRBV27 and TRBJ2-5; TRBD2 agrees at 7 bases. Trimming at V came to 2 bases and at J to 5 bases, leaving 5 bases not matched to a gene. CDR1 and CDR2 from the germline V gene are MNHEY and SMNVEV (reference sequence). There are 14 residues in the CDR3. Here the CDR3 reads CASSLGLGRETQYF. CDR3 coding DNA: TGTGCCAGCAGTTTAGGACTAGGTCGGGAGACCCAGTACTTC.

This rearrangement joins TRBV6-6 to TRBJ2-7, with TRBD2 matching 7 bases. Unmatched junction bases numbered 3, after V lost 1 base and J lost 3 bases. This CDR3 region has 14 residues. From germline, CDR1 is MNHNY and CDR2 SVGAGI (reference sequence). CDR3 nucleotide sequence: TGTGCCAGCAGTTACTATCCTAGCGGCTACGAGCAGTACTTC. It yields the protein CASSYYPSGYEQYF.

The chain carries TRBV3-1 (or the pseudogene TRBV3-2) and TRBJ1-3; D unclear. The CDR3 sequence is 15 residues long. V was pared by 2 bases and J by 6 bases, with 14 bases between. Germline-derived CDR1 and CDR2 are LGHDT and YNNKEL (reference sequence). CDR3 loop: CASSQLQGLENTIYF. CDR3 DNA: TGTGCCAGCAGCCAATTACAAGGACTGGAAAACACCATATATTTT.

The J gene is TRBJ2-2, the V gene TRBV12-5; 10 bases agree with TRBD2. CDR3 length: 16 amino acids. J was trimmed by 1 base and V by 5 bases; bases with no gene match: 4. The germline gives CDR1 LGHNT, CDR2 FRNRAP. DNA for the CDR3: TGTGCTAGTGGTCCCGGGACTAGCGTGAACACCGGGGAGCTGTTTTTT. Protein product: CASGPGTSVNTGELFF.

The genes are TRBV11-3 and TRBJ1-2, with 7 bases identical to TRBD1. The CDR3 is 12 residues long. From germline, CDR1 is SGHNT and CDR2 YENEEA. J gave up 8 bases and V 3 bases, and 3 bases lay outside the gene matches. The CDR3 here is CASSFTGAGYTF. In nucleotides, the CDR3 is TGTGCCAGCAGCTTCACAGGGGCCGGCTACACCTTC.

The CDR3 DNA reads TGTGCCAGTAGTAGCGTGGAGGATAGCACAGATACGCAGTATTTT. Encoded protein: CASSSVEDSTDTQYF. The chain uses TRBV19 and TRBJ2-3; possibly TRBD2 for D (5 bases). The CDR3 loop spans 15 amino acids. V lost 4 bases and J 0 bases, leaving 11 bases between the germline ends. Germline lookup yields CDR1 LNHDA and CDR2 SQIVND (reference sequence).